The rows below give T cell receptor beta chains drawn from one sample of a study of blood T cell repertoires in COVID-19. The table came from immunoSEQ multiplex PCR; TCRdb's copy has only in-frame clones and leaves some out. The sample shows 90,000 to 150,000 clones, over 60% of them seen only once. Sequencing was performed on peripheral blood. These receptors were obtained from a human donor in a cohort sampled during active COVID-19. CDR3s include the opening cysteine and the closing phenylalanine or tryptophan. D genes are given only for firm matches. Clone size is shown for a subset of rows, as once, few, many or a class of expanded clone.

clone_size j_call v_call d_call cdr3_nt cdr3_aa
. TRBJ2-1 TRBV27 . TGTGCCAGCAGTTTATCGTTGGCTTCTCATGAGCAGTTCTTC CASSLSLASHEQFF
. TRBJ1-3 TRBV27 . TGTGCCAGCAGTCGCACAGGAGAGGCTGGAAACACCATATATTTT CASSRTGEAGNTIYF
. TRBJ1-2 TRBV27 TRBD1 TGTGCCAGCAGTCCAGGGGGACCTAACTATGGCTACACCTTC CASSPGGPNYGYTF
few TRBJ1-1 TRBV12-3/TRBV12-4 . TGTGCCAGCAGTCTTTGGCCGAACACTGAAGCTTTCTTT CASSLWPNTEAFF
. TRBJ2-7 TRBV18 . TGTGCCAGCTCACAACATCCTAGTGGCGAGCAGTACTTC CASSQHPSGEQYF
. TRBJ2-7 TRBV12-5 TRBD2 TGTGCTAGTGGTCCCCAAGGCAGCGGGAGTTTCTACGAGCAGTACTTC CASGPQGSGSFYEQYF
. TRBJ1-1 TRBV25-1 . TGTGCCAGCAGTGATGAAGCGCAGTTAACGGCTTTCTTT CASSDEAQLTAFF
. TRBJ2-7 TRBV15 TRBD2 TGTGCCACCAGCAGAGAAGGGCTAGCGGAGGCCTACGAGCAGTACTTC CATSREGLAEAYEQYF
. TRBJ2-7 TRBV9 TRBD1 TGTGCCAGCAGCGTCGGACAGGGGATTACTTACGAGCAGTACTTC CASSVGQGITYEQYF
. TRBJ1-2 TRBV3-1/TRBV3-2 . TGTGCCAGCAGCCAAGGGCATGCCTATGGCTACACCTTC CASSQGHAYGYTF
. TRBJ1-2 TRBV3-1/TRBV3-2 TRBD1 TGTGCCAGCAGCGCCCGGGACAGTTTGCTCTCTAACTATGGCTACACCTTC CASSARDSLLSNYGYTF
. TRBJ2-7 TRBV19 . TGTGCCAGTAGTTCTCGGAGCTACGAGCAGTACTTC CASSSRSYEQYF
. TRBJ1-1 TRBV12-5 . TGTGCTAGTATGTTTTGGGCCACGAACACTGAAGCTTTCTTT CASMFWATNTEAFF
. TRBJ1-2 TRBV4-2 . TGTGCCAGCAGCCAAGAGGTTGGAGCTAACTATGGCTACACCTTC CASSQEVGANYGYTF
. TRBJ2-7 TRBV6-5 TRBD1 TGTGCCAGCAGTTCCCCGACAGGGACCTCGAAGCAGTACTTC CASSSPTGTSKQYF
. TRBJ2-3 TRBV2 . TGTGCCAGCAGTGAGGAGAGTGCGGGTGAGGATACGCAGTATTTT CASSEESAGEDTQYF
once TRBJ2-7 TRBV2 TRBD1 TGTGCCAGCAGTCGGACAGGGGCCACCTACGAGCAGTACTTC CASSRTGATYEQYF
. TRBJ1-2 TRBV6-5 . TGTGCCAGCACCGAGGGGGGGGGCTACACCTTC CASTEGGGYTF
. TRBJ2-5 TRBV6-1 TRBD2 TGTGCCAGCAGTGGAAGTATTAGCGGGAGGGCCCTCCGGGAGACCCAGTACTTC CASSGSISGRALRETQYF
. TRBJ1-1 TRBV6-5 TRBD1 TGTGCCAGCAGTTACAAGTTCGGGACAGGGGACCCTGAAGCTTTCTTT CASSYKFGTGDPEAFF
. TRBJ2-7 TRBV7-9 . TGTGCCAGCAGCCTCGGTGGGAGCCGACCCGGCTACGAGCAGTACTTC CASSLGGSRPGYEQYF
few TRBJ1-1 TRBV27 . TGTGCCAGCAGTTTCCAGTTGAACACTGAAGCTTTCTTT CASSFQLNTEAFF
medium-sized TRBJ1-3 TRBV15 . TGTGCCACCAGCAGAGAGGGACCCAAGGATTCCGCGGGGGACACCATATATTTT CATSREGPKDSAGDTIYF
. TRBJ2-7 TRBV2 . TGTGCCAGCAGTGTCGAGAGCTCCTACGAGCAGTACTTC CASSVESSYEQYF
. TRBJ2-7 TRBV30 TRBD1 TGTGCCGGGACAGGTGCAGGCGACGAGCAGTACTTC CAGTGAGDEQYF
once TRBJ2-1 TRBV30 TRBD2 TGTGCCTGGAGCCGACTAGCGGGGGTTAATGAGCAGTTCTTC CAWSRLAGVNEQFF
. TRBJ2-7 TRBV10-2 TRBD1 TGCGCCAGCACCACAGGACAGGGGAAGACCTACGAGCAGTACTTC CASTTGQGKTYEQYF
. TRBJ1-2 TRBV19 TRBD1 TGTGCCAGTAGTCTCCACGGACAGGGAGACTATGGCTACACCTTC CASSLHGQGDYGYTF
. TRBJ1-1 TRBV29-1 . TGCAGCGTTGACAGTGGGGCGGCCTATGAAGCTTTCTTT CSVDSGAAYEAFF
. TRBJ1-6 TRBV30 TRBD1 TGTGCCTGGAGATCAAGGACAGGGAGAGATTCACCCCTCCACTTT CAWRSRTGRDSPLHF
. TRBJ1-2 TRBV4-2 . TGTGCCGGAGGAGGGGAGAACTATGGCTACACCTTC CAGGGENYGYTF
. TRBJ2-3 TRBV5-1 TRBD2 TGCGCCAGCAGCTTGGCCCTGGATAGCGGGAGCGCAGATACGCAGTATTTT CASSLALDSGSADTQYF
. TRBJ1-1 TRBV5-6 TRBD1 TGTGCCAGCAGCTTGGCGGGGACAGCTGTTTCTAATATGAACACTGAAGCTTTCTTT CASSLAGTAVSNMNTEAFF
. TRBJ2-7 TRBV5-4 . TGTGCCAGCAGCTTGAGAGCGGGCGAGCAGTACTTC CASSLRAGEQYF
few TRBJ2-7 TRBV7-9 . TGTGCCAGCAGCGGTGCAAGGGGCGAGCAGTACTTC CASSGARGEQYF
many TRBJ2-7 TRBV28 . TGTGCCAGCAGAAAGGAGGTTGGGGGACTCTACGAGCAGTACTTC CASRKEVGGLYEQYF
. TRBJ2-1 TRBV5-6 . TGTGCCAGCGAGGAGAGGAGCTCCTACAATGAGCAGTTCTTC CASEERSSYNEQFF
. TRBJ1-1 TRBV11-3 . TGTGCCAGCAGCTTAGTGGGGGGCACTGAAGCTTTCTTT CASSLVGGTEAFF
. TRBJ1-4 TRBV10-2 TRBD1 TGCGCCAGCAGTCAGGGGGCGGGTGAAAAACTGTTTTTT CASSQGAGEKLFF
. TRBJ2-3 TRBV11-2 . TGTGCCAGCAGCTTAATTGGGGCCCGCACAGATACGCAGTATTTT CASSLIGARTDTQYF
few TRBJ2-7 TRBV24-1 TRBD1 TGTGCCACCAGTGACGGGACAGGAGCCTACGAGCAGTACTTC CATSDGTGAYEQYF
. TRBJ2-7 TRBV28 TRBD1 TGTGCCAGCACCTTAGGACAGGGGCGGAACGAGCAGTACTTC CASTLGQGRNEQYF
. TRBJ2-1 TRBV11-2 . TGTGCCAGCAGCTCCGGGTTCGATGAGCAGTTCTTC CASSSGFDEQFF
. TRBJ1-2 TRBV7-8 . TGTGCCAGCAGCTTAGCTCCACGGGGGAACTATGGCTACACCTTC CASSLAPRGNYGYTF
. TRBJ2-7 TRBV6-5 TRBD1 TGTGCCAGCAGTTGGGGACAGGGATACGAGCAGTACTTC CASSWGQGYEQYF
once TRBJ1-2 TRBV13 . TGTGCCAGCAGCTTAGGCCAGAACTATGGCTACACCTTC CASSLGQNYGYTF
. TRBJ2-7 TRBV7-2 TRBD2 TGTGCCAGCAGCCCCAGAACTAGCGGGCCGTCCTACGAGCAGTACTTC CASSPRTSGPSYEQYF
. TRBJ1-3 TRBV9 TRBD1 TGTGCCAGCAGCGTAGGTGTCAGGGGGCTTGGAAACACCATATATTTT CASSVGVRGLGNTIYF
once TRBJ1-4 TRBV18 . TGTGCCAGCTCACCACTACTAGGGCCTAATGAAAAACTGTTTTTT CASSPLLGPNEKLFF
. TRBJ1-5 TRBV5-5 . TGTGCCAGCAGCTTGGGAGGCGGTCAGCCCCAGCATTTT CASSLGGGQPQHF
once TRBJ1-3 TRBV9 . TGTGCCAGCAGCGTAGCTAACACAGACACCATATATTTT CASSVANTDTIYF
. TRBJ2-7 TRBV29-1 TRBD2 TGCAGCGTTGTTGGACTAGCGGGGACCTACGAGCAGTACTTC CSVVGLAGTYEQYF
. TRBJ2-5 TRBV10-2 TRBD2 TGCGCCAGCAGACCCAGCGGGGGTGGAGAGACCCAGTACTTC CASRPSGGGETQYF